The 9 T cell receptor beta chains reported below all come from one sample, sequenced in a study of T cell responses to AZD1222 COVID-19 vaccine. Generated by immunoSEQ multiplex PCR, the TCRdb table keeps only in-frame clones and is missing some. In the table there are approximately 150,000 clones, 85% to 95% of which are singletons. Material: peripheral blood, obtained on day 0 of AZD1222 vaccination. These receptors were taken from an adult in good health.

The rearrangement uses TRBV3-1 (or the pseudogene TRBV3-2) and TRBJ1-5; D is uncertain. Trimming pared 1 base from V and 0 bases from J, leaving 13 bases between. Germline V gene data show CDR1 as LGHDT and CDR2 as YNNKEL (reference sequence). This CDR3 is built from 17 residues. CDR3 amino acids: CASSQGNTGYSNQPQHF. CDR3 in DNA: TGTGCCAGCAGCCAAGGTAACACCGGGTATAGCAATCAGCCCCAGCATTTT.

The J gene is TRBJ2-7, the V gene TRBV2; TRBD2 might be the D (5 bases). The CDR3 has 14 residues. V lost 7 bases and J lost 1, with 14 bases in between. In germline, CDR1 is SNHLY, CDR2 FYNNEI. The CDR3 sequence: CASTLEAVSYEQYF. CDR3 coding DNA: TGTGCCAGCACTCTGGAGGCGGTTTCCTACGAGCAGTACTTC.

In regard to this clone: One end of the junction fails to match germline, which may point to a read error. The rearrangement joins TRBV7-7 to TRBJ2-1, with D maybe TRBD2 (6 bases). Germline assignment: CDR1 SSHAT and CDR2 FNYEAQ (reference sequence). The CDR3 covers 15 residues. CDR3 residues: CASSLGLASTNEQFF. CDR3 nucleotides: TGTGCTAGCAGCTTGGGGCTAGCGTCGACCAATGAGCAGTTCTTC. The full variable domain, with the rest looked up from reference TRBV7-7 and TRBJ2-1, is GAGVSQSPRYKVTKRGQDVTLRCDPISSHATLYWYQQALGQGPEFLTYFNYEAQPDKSGLPSDRFSAERPEGSISTLTIQRTEQRDSAMYRCASSLGLASTNEQFFGPGTRLTVL.

The chain's CDR3 is CTSSRRPVRAPSTDTQYF. The CDR3 bases are TGCACCAGCAGCCGCCGTCCGGTTAGAGCGCCTAGCACAGATACGCAGTATTTT. The chain couples TRBV1 to TRBJ2-3; the table calls TRBD2, which could not be checked here. TRBV1 constitutes a pseudogene. The CDR3 runs to 18 residues.

J is TRBJ1-1 and V is TRBV2; D gene ambiguous. The V and J ends lost 2 bases and 5 bases respectively, with 9 bases between them. CDR3 length: 13 amino acids. The germline V gene encodes CDR1 SNHLY and CDR2 FYNNEI. The CDR3 DNA reads as TGTGCCAGCAGTGAATTCGGAGGAACTGAAGCTTTCTTT. Residues: CASSEFGGTEAFF.

Written as DNA, the CDR3 is TGTGCCAGCAGCCAAACCCTCGGACAGTCCTACGAGCAGTACTTC. Translated: CASSQTLGQSYEQYF. This chain connects TRBV3-1 (or the pseudogene TRBV3-2) to TRBJ2-7; a possible D gene is TRBD1 (6 bases). Germline V gene lookup returns CDR1 LGHDT and CDR2 YNNKEL (reference sequence). This CDR3 has 15 amino acids. V was shortened by 2 bases and J by 1 base, with 12 bases between the two germline ends.

V and J are TRBV7-6 and TRBJ2-6; tentative D call: TRBD1 (6 bases). V lost 7 bases to trimming and J lost 4 bases, with 14 bases between them. The CDR3 totals 15 residues. Germline CDR1 SGHVS, CDR2 FNYEAQ. CDR3: CASTGAATGANVLTF. The CDR3 bases are TGTGCCAGCACAGGGGCGGCCACAGGGGCCAACGTCCTGACTTTC.

The J gene is TRBJ1-3, the V gene TRBV7-2, with 10 positions matching TRBD1. The length of the CDR3 is 16 residues. Germline V gives CDR1 SGHTA, CDR2 FQGNSA. V lost 2 bases and J lost 8; bases outside the gene matches: 9. The CDR3 DNA sequence: TGTGCCAGCAGCTTAAGGTCGAGGGACAGGGGTGACACCATATATTTT. Translation: CASSLRSRDRGDTIYF.

Concerning this clone: Other DNA variants within this sample encode the same CDR3. The chain recombines TRBV12-3 or TRBV12-4 with TRBJ2-7; D remains unclear. CDR3 size: 12 residues. With 0 bases removed from V and 4 bases from J, the gap between germline ends came to 4 bases. CDR3 bases: TGTGCCAGCAGTTTAGCGCGGTACGAGCAGTACTTC. Protein sequence: CASSLARYEQYF.